The source of this T cell receptor beta chain is a study of T cell responses to AZD1222 COVID-19 vaccine. As for the study in general: Second-dose timings of about 4 or about 12 weeks were pooled. Study results and limitations: Recipients of two AZD1222 doses showed rising Spike-specific TCR breadth and depth. Close to half of spike-specific TCRs reportedly recognize unmutated variant regions.

The CDR3 runs to 18 residues. Note on this clone: Its matching antigen is unknown.

Sequencing used immunoSEQ multiplex PCR; TCRdb keeps in-frame clones, though not all of them. This table holds about 56,000 clones, approximately 85% found once. This chain links TRBV21-1 with TRBJ1-5. TRBV21-1 is assigned pseudogene status. Here the sequenced sample was peripheral blood, taken on day 0 of AZD1222 vaccination. This sequence originates from an adult in good health. The CDR3 region is CASSPNYSGPDSNQPQHF. The CDR3 coding sequence is TGTGCCAGCAGCCCTAATTACTCCGGGCCCGACAGCAATCAGCCCCAGCATTTT.